The next 21 T cell receptor beta chains were all read from a single sample in a study of T cells in Graves' hyperthyroidism and ophthalmopathy. The TCR beta CDR3 regions underwent amplification using RNA transcripts as the source. A first-round RT-PCR of the TCR CDR3 used the HTBI primer set. TCRdb reanalysed the multiplex PCR reads using MiXCR and keeps one entry per CDR3 protein. The sample has hundreds of thousands of distinct CDR3 sequences; about 15% are singletons. The sample was blood. The receptors were sampled from a woman younger than 35 with Graves' ophthalmopathy.

At least ten counts were recorded for this clonotype. The chain employs TRBV2 and TRBJ1-2; weak D call: TRBD1 (5 bases). The CDR3 sequence is 11 residues long. Germline V gene lookup returns CDR1 SNHLY and CDR2 FYNNEI. The V end was cut by 6 bases, the J end by 3 bases, with 5 bases between. The CDR3 sequence: CASRGDYGYTF. In DNA form, the CDR3 reads TGTGCCAGCAGGGGGGACTATGGCTACACCTTC.

This clonotype was counted at least ten times. V and J are TRBV20-1 and TRBJ2-5; TRBD1 aligns across 7 bases. Germline-derived CDR1 and CDR2 are DFQATT and SNEGSKA (reference sequence). V lost 6 bases and J lost 2; bases outside the gene matches: 21. The CDR3 has 18 residues. The CDR3, as DNA: TGCAGTGCCAGACTTGAGGTGTGGGACAGCCGATATCAAGAGACCCAGTACTTC. Translation: CSARLEVWDSRYQETQYF.

The sample holds many counts of this clonotype. V and J are TRBV27 and TRBJ1-4, with 12 bases matching TRBD1. This CDR3 is 14 amino acids long. V lost 7 bases to trimming and J lost 11 bases; unmatched junction nucleotides: 8. CDR1 is MNHEY and CDR2 is SMNVEV in the germline V gene (reference sequence). This CDR3 reads CASTPGTGGDKLFF. CDR3 sequence (DNA): TGTGCCAGCACCCCCGGGACAGGGGGCGATAAACTGTTTTTT. Full variable domain (remainder filled in from reference TRBV27 and TRBJ1-4): EAQVTQNPRYLITVTGKKLTVTCSQNMNHEYMSWYRQDPGLGLRQIYYSMNVEVTDKGDVPEGYKVSRKEKRNFPLILESPSPNQTSLYFCASTPGTGGDKLFFGSGTQLSVL.

The table lists this clonotype with many counts. DNA of the CDR3: TGTGCCAGCAGCGGAGTGACTAGCGGGAGTCTGGATACGCAGTATTTT. Protein sequence: CASSGVTSGSLDTQYF. The chain carries TRBV7-3 and TRBJ2-3, with 12 bases identical to TRBD2. The germline gives CDR1 SGHTA, CDR2 FQGTGA. This CDR3 spans 16 amino acids. Trimming at V came to 5 bases and at J to 6 bases, leaving 9 bases not matched to a gene.

This clonotype was seen at least ten times. The V and J genes are TRBV27 and TRBJ1-1; TRBD1 matches at 7 bases. The CDR3 is 13 amino acids. CDR1 MNHEY and CDR2 SMNVEV come from the germline V gene (reference sequence). V lost 6 bases, J lost 4 bases, and 5 bases stayed unmatched. CDR3 in DNA: TGTGCCAGCAGGCGACAGGGCGGCACTGAAGCTTTCTTT. Translated: CASRRQGGTEAFF.

This clonotype was observed many times. CDR3 sequence: CASSINSNQPQHF. DNA for the CDR3: TGTGCCAGCAGTATCAATAGCAATCAGCCCCAGCATTTT. V and J are TRBV6-1 and TRBJ1-5, with D uncertain. Germline assignment: CDR1 MNHNS and CDR2 SASEGT. V lost 5 bases and J lost 0, with 5 bases in between. This CDR3 has 13 amino acids.

This clonotype was detected many times. The rearrangement uses TRBV11-2 and TRBJ2-3, with D perhaps matching TRBD1 (5 bases). V gave up 3 bases and J gave up 6 bases, with 13 bases separating them. The CDR3 covers 14 residues. The germline V gene encodes CDR1 SGHAT and CDR2 FQNNGV. CDR3 in DNA: TGTGCCAGCAGCTTGGACATCCCTAGTGATACGCAGTATTTT. Translation gives CASSLDIPSDTQYF. Looking up the rest from reference TRBV11-2 and TRBJ2-3 gives the full variable domain: EAGVAQSPRYKIIEKRQSVAFWCNPISGHATLYWYQQILGQGPKLLIQFQNNGVVDDSQLPKDRFSAERLKGVDSTLKIQPAKLEDSAVYLCASSLDIPSDTQYFGPGTRLTVL.

This clonotype was observed at least ten times. The CDR3 loop reads CASSSGQGETQYF. CDR3 bases: TGTGCCAGCAGCTCCGGACAGGGAGAGACCCAGTACTTC. This chain connects TRBV5-5 to TRBJ2-5; 8 bases map to TRBD1. This CDR3 has 13 residues. Per the germline V gene, CDR1 is SGHKS and CDR2 is YYEKEE (reference sequence). V lost 3 bases and J lost 4; bases outside the gene matches: 2.

This clonotype was recorded at least ten times. This chain joins TRBV11-2 and TRBJ1-2, with 11 positions matching TRBD1. V was clipped by 8 bases and J by 5 bases; unmatched bases: 4. Germline V gene data show CDR1 as SGHAT and CDR2 as FQNNGV. CDR3 size: 13 residues. CDR3 DNA: TGTGCCAGCTCACGGGACAGGGGGTATGGCTACACCTTC. It codes for CASSRDRGYGYTF.

This clonotype showed up many times. The chain links TRBV7-9 to TRBJ2-7, with 8 nucleotides matching TRBD2. J lost 0 bases, V lost 1 base, and 5 bases had no gene match. The CDR3 totals 16 residues. In germline, CDR1 is SEHNR, CDR2 FQNEAQ (reference sequence). CDR3 sequence reads: CASSLGLLAGSYEQYF. CDR3 bases: TGTGCCAGCAGCTTAGGACTGCTAGCGGGCTCCTACGAGCAGTACTTC.

This clonotype was observed a single time. The chain employs TRBV28 and TRBJ1-2; 7 bases line up with TRBD1. Per germline, CDR1 MDHEN and CDR2 SYDVKM. CDR3 length: 14 residues. The V gene end was trimmed by 6 bases and the J gene end by 8 bases; junction bases not matched to a gene: 12. In DNA, the CDR3 is TGTGCCAGCAGCAACCAAGGACAGGTGGACGGCTACACCTTC. Translation gives CASSNQGQVDGYTF.

This clonotype has at least ten counts. The chain employs TRBV11-2 and TRBJ2-1, with 11 bases identical to TRBD1. From germline, CDR1 is SGHAT and CDR2 FQNNGV. The CDR3 spans 16 residues. With 5 bases clipped from V and 7 bases from J, the junction kept 10 bases outside the gene matches. Here the CDR3 reads CASSGRSGQGANEQFF. CDR3 bases: TGTGCCAGCAGCGGGCGGTCAGGACAGGGGGCAAATGAGCAGTTCTTC.

This clonotype was counted at least ten times. The chain employs TRBV6-1 and TRBJ2-3; D possibly uses TRBD1 or TRBD2 (5 bases each). Looked up from germline, CDR1 is MNHNS and CDR2 is SASEGT. V lost 3 bases, J lost 0 bases, and 13 bases lay in between. This CDR3 comprises 16 residues. DNA of the CDR3: TGTGCCAGCAGTGAGCCGGGACGCCCTAGCACAGATACGCAGTATTTT. Translated, it gives CASSEPGRPSTDTQYF.

This clonotype was found many times. The chain carries TRBV5-1 and TRBJ2-1, with D unclear. Trimming took off 0 bases at V and 4 bases at J, with 14 bases between the two ends. The CDR3 loop spans 16 amino acids. CDR1 is SGHRS, CDR2 YFSETQ, per germline. CDR3 DNA sequence: TGCGCCAGCAGCTTGGAGGTTGCGCGGCAATACAATGAGCAGTTCTTC. It encodes CASSLEVARQYNEQFF.

This clonotype was picked up many times. CDR3 nucleotides: TGCAGTGCGCCGACGGGACAGGGGACCTCCTACGAGCAGTACTTC. Translating it yields CSAPTGQGTSYEQYF. The chain has TRBV20-1 and TRBJ2-7, with 10 positions matching TRBD1. Trimming at V came to 6 bases and at J to 0 bases, leaving 8 bases not matched to a gene. This CDR3 spans 15 amino acids. CDR1 and CDR2 (germline): DFQATT, SNEGSKA (reference sequence).

The chain employs TRBV6-6 and TRBJ1-3; no clear D. The V end lost 2 bases, the J end lost 4 bases, and 9 bases lay between the germline ends. Germline V CDR1 and CDR2: MNHNY, SVGAGI (reference sequence). CDR3 length: 14 amino acids. CDR3 protein: CASSYDRLGNTIYF. The CDR3 nucleotides read TGTGCCAGCAGTTACGATCGACTCGGAAACACCATATATTTT.

This clonotype was observed at least ten times. J is TRBJ2-5 and V is TRBV7-9; 8 bases line up with TRBD2. The CDR3 extends over 14 amino acids. V shed 5 bases, J shed 5 bases, and the junction held 7 bases outside the gene matches. Per germline, CDR1 SEHNR and CDR2 FQNEAQ (reference sequence). The CDR3 region is CASSPMGGGETQYF. The CDR3 nucleotides read TGTGCCAGCAGCCCCATGGGCGGGGGGGAGACCCAGTACTTC.

This clonotype was detected only a few times. The chain recombines TRBV19 with TRBJ1-4, with D maybe TRBD1 (6 bases). Trimming removed 3 bases from V and 2 bases from J, with 10 bases in between. Germline CDR1 is LNHDA and CDR2 is SQIVND (reference sequence). This CDR3 is 15 amino acids long. The CDR3 DNA follows: TGTGCCAGTAGTATTTTCAGGGGTACTAATGAAAAACTGTTTTTT. This encodes CASSIFRGTNEKLFF.

This chain links TRBV12-3 or TRBV12-4 with TRBJ1-1; D is undetermined. V was cut by 7 bases and J by 0 bases, with 9 bases left in between. CDR3 size: 13 residues. CDR3 in DNA: TGTGCCAGCAAGTCGAAGTTGAACACTGAAGCTTTCTTT. Translating it yields CASKSKLNTEAFF.

This clonotype was detected many times. V gene TRBV7-8 combines with J gene TRBJ1-5; D is unclear. V lost 1 base and J lost 2, with 9 bases in between. Germline loops: CDR1 SGHVS, CDR2 FQNEAQ. The CDR3 totals 15 residues. CDR3 sequence reads: CASSLDRRGNQPQHF. Here the CDR3 DNA reads TGTGCCAGCAGCTTAGATAGGCGGGGCAATCAGCCCCAGCATTTT.

Here the CDR3 DNA reads TGTGCCAGCATGGACAAGAGCAATCAGCCCCAGCATTTT. Its protein product is CASMDKSNQPQHF. The V call is TRBV2, the J call TRBJ1-5, with TRBD1 as a possible D gene (5 bases). Germline CDR1 is SNHLY and CDR2 is FYNNEI. V lost 7 bases, J lost 1 base, and 8 bases lay in between. This CDR3 contains 13 residues.